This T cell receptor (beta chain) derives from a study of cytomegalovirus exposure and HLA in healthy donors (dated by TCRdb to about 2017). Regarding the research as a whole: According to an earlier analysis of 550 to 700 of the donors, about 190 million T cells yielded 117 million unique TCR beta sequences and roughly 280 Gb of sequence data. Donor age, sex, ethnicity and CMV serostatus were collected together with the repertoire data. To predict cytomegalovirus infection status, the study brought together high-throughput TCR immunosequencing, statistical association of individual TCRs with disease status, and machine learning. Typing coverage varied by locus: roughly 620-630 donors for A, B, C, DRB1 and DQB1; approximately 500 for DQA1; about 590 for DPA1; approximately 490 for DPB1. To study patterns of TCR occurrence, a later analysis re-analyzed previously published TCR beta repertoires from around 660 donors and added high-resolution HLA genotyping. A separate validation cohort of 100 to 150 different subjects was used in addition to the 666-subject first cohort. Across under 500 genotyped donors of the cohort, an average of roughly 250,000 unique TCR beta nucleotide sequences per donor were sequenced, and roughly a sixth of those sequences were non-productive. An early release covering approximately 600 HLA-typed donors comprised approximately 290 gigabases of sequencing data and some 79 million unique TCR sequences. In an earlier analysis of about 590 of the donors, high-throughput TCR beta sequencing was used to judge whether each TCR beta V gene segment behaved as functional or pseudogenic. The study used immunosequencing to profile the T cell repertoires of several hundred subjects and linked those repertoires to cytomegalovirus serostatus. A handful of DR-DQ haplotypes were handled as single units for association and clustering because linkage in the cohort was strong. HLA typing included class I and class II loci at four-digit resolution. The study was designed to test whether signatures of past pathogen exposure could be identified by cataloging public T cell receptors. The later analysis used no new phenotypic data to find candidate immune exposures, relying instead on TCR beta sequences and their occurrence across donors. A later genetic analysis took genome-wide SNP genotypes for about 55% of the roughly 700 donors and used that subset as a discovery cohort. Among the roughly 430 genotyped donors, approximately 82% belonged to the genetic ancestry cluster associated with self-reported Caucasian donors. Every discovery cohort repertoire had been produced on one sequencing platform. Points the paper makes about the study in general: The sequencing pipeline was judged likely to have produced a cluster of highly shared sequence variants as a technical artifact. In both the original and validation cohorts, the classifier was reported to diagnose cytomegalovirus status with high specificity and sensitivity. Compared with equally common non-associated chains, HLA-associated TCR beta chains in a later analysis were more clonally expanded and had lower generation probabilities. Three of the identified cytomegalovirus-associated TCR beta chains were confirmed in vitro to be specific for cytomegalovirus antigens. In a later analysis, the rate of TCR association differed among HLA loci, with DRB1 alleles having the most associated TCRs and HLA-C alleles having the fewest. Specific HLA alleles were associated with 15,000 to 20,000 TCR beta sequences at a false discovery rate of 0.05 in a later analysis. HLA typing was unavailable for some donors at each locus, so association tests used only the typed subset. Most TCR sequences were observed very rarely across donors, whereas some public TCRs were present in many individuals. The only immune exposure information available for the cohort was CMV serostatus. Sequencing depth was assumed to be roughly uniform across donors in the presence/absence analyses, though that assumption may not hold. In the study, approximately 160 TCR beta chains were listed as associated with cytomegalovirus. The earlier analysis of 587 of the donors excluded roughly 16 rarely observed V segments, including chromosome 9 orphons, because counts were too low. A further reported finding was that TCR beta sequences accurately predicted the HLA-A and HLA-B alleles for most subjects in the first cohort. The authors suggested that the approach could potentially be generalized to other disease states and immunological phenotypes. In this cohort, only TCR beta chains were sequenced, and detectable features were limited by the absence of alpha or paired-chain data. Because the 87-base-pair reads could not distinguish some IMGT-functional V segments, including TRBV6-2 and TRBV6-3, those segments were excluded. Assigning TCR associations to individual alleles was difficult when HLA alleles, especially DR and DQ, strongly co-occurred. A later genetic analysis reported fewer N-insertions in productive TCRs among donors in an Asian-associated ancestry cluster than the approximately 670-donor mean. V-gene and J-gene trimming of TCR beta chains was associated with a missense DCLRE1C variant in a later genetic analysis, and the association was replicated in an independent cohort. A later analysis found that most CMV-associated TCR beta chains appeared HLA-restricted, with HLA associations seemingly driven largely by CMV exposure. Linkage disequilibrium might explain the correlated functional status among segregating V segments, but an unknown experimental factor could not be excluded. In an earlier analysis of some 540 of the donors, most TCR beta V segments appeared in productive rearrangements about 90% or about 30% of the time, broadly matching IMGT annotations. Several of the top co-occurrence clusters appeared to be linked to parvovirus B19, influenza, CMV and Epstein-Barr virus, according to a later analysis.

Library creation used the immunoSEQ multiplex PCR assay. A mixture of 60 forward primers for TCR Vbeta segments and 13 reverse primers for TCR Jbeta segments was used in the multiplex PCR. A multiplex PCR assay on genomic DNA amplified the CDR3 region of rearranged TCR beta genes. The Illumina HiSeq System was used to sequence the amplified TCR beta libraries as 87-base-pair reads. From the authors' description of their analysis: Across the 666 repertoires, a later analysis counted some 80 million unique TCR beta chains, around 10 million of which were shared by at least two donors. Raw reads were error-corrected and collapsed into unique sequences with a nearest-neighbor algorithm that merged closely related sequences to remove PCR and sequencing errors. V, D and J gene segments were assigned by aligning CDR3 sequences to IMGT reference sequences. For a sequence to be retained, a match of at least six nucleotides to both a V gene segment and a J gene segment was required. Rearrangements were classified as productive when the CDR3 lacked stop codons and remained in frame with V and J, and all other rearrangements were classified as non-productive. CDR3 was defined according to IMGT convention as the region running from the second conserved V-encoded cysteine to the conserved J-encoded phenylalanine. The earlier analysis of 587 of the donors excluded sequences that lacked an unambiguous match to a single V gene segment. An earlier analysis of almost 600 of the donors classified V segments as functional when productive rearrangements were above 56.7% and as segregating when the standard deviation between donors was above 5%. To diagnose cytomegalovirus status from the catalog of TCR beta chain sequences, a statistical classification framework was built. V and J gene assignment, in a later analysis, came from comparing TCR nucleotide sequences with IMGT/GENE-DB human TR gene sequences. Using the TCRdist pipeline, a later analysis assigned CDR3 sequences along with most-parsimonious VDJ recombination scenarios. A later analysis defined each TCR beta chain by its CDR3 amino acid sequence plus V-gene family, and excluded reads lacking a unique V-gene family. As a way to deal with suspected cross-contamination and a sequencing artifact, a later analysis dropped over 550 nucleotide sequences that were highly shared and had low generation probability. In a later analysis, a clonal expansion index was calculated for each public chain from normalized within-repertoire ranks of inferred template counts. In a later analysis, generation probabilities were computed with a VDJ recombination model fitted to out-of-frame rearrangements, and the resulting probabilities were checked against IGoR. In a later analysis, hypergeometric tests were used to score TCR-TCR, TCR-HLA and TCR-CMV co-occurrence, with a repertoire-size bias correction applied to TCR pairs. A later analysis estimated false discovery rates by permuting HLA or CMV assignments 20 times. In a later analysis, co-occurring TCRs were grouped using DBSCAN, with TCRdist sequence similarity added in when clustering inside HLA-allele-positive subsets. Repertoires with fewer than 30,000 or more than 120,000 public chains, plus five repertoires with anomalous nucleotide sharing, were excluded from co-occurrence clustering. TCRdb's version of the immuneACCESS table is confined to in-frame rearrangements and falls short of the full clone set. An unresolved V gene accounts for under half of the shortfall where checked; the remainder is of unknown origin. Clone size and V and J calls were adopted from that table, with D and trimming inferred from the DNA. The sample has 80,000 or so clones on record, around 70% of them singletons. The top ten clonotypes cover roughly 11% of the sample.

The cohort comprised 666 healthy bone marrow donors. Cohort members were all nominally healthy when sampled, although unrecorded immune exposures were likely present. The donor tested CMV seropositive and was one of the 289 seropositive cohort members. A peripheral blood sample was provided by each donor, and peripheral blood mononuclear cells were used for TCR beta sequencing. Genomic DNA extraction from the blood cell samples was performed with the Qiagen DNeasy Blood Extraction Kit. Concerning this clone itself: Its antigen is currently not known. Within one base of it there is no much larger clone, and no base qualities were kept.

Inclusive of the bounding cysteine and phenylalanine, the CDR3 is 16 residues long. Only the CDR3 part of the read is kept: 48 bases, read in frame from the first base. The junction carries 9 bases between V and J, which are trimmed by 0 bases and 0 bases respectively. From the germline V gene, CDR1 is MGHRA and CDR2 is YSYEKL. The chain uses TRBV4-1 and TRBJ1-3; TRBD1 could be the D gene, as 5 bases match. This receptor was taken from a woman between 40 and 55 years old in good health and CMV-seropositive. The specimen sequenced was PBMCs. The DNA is TGCGCCAGCAGCCAAGAAAGGGGAACCTCTGGAAACACCATATATTTT. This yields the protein CASSQERGTSGNTIYF.